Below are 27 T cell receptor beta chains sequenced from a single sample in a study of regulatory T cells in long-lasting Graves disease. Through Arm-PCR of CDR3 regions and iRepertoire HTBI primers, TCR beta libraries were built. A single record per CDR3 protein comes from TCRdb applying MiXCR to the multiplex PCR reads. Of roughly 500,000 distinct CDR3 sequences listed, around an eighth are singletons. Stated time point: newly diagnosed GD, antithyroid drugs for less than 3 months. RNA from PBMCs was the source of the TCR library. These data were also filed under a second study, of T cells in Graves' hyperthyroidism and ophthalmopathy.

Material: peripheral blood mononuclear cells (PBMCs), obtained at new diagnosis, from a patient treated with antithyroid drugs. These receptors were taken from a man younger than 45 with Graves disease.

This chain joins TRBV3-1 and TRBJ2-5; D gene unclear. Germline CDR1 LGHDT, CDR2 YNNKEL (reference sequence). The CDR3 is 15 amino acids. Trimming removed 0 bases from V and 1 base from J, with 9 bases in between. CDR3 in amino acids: CASSQEITVQETQYF. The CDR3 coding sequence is TGTGCCAGCAGCCAAGAGATAACCGTCCAAGAGACCCAGTACTTC.

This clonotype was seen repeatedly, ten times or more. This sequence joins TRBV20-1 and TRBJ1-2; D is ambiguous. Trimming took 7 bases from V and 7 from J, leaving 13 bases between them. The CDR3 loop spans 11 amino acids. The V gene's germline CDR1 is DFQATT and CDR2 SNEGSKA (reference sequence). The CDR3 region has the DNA TGCAGTGACAGTCCCCAGTCTGGCTACACCTTC. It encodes CSDSPQSGYTF.

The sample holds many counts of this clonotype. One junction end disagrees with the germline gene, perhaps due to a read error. As DNA, the CDR3 is TGTGCCAGCAGTTTAGAACTAGCGGGAGGCGAGCAGTACTTC. It translates to CASSLELAGGEQYF. The V and J genes are TRBV5-1 and TRBJ2-7; 12 bases align to TRBD2. The CDR3 loop spans 14 amino acids. CDR1 is SGHRS, CDR2 YFSETQ, per germline.

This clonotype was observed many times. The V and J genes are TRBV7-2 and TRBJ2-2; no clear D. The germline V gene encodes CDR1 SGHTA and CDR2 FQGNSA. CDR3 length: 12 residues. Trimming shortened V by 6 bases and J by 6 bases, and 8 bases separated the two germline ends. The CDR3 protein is CASRPESGELFF. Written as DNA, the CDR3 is TGTGCCAGCAGACCTGAATCCGGGGAGCTGTTTTTT.

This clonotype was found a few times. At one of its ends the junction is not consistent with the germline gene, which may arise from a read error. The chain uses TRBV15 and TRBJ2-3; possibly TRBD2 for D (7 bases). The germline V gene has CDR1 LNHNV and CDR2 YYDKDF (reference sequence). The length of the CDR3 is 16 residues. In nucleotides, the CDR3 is TGTGCCACCAGCAAATTCCGGGGGGCCCGCACAGATACGCAGAATTTT. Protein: CATSKFRGARTDTQNF.

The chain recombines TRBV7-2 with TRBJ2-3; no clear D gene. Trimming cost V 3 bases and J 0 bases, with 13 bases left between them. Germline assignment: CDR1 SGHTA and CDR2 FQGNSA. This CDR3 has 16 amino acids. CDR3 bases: TGTGCCAGCAGCTTTGACTCCTACGTAAGCACAGATACGCAGTATTTT. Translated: CASSFDSYVSTDTQYF.

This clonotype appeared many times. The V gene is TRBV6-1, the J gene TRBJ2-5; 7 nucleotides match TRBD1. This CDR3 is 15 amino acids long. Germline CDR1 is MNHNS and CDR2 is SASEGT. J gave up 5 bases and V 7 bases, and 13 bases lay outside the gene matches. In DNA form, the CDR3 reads TGTGCCAGCACTTTCACAAGGGGGCTCGGGGAGACCCAGTACTTC. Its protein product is CASTFTRGLGETQYF.

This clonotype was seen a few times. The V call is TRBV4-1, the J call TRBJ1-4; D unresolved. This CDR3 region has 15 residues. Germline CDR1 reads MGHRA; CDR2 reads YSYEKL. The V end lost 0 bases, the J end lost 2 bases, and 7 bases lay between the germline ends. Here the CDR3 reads CASSQDLTTNEKLFF. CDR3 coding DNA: TGCGCCAGCAGCCAAGATCTTACGACTAATGAAAAACTGTTTTTT.

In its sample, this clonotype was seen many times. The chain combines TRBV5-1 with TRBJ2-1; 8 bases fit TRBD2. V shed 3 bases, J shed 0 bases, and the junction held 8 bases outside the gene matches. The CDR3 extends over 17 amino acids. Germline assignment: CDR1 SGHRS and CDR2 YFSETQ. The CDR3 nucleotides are TGCGCCAGCAGCTCTTATTTAGCGGGAAGCTCCTACAATGAGCAGTTCTTC. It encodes CASSSYLAGSSYNEQFF.

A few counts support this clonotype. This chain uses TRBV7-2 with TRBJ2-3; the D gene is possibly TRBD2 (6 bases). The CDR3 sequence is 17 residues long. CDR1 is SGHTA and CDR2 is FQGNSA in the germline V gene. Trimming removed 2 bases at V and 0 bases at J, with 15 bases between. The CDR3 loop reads CASSLSGPGTSTDTQYF. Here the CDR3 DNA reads TGTGCCAGCAGCTTATCGGGCCCAGGGACTAGCACAGATACGCAGTATTTT.

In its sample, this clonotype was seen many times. CDR3 region: CATSRAGGDNEQFF. In nucleotides, the CDR3 is TGTGCCACCAGCAGGGCGGGAGGGGACAATGAGCAGTTCTTC. The rearrangement links TRBV15 to TRBJ2-1, with 9 bases identical to TRBD2. Trimming cost V 3 bases and J 5 bases; bases outside gene matches: 2. Germline CDR1 and CDR2: LNHNV and YYDKDF (reference sequence). The CDR3 consists of 14 residues. Together with reference TRBV15 and TRBJ2-1, the CDR3 gives the full variable domain: DAMVIQNPRYQVTQFGKPVTLSCSQTLNHNVMYWYQQKSSQAPKLLFHYYDKDFNNEADTPDNFQSRRPNTSFCFLDIRSPGLGDTAMYLCATSRAGGDNEQFFGPGTRLTVL.

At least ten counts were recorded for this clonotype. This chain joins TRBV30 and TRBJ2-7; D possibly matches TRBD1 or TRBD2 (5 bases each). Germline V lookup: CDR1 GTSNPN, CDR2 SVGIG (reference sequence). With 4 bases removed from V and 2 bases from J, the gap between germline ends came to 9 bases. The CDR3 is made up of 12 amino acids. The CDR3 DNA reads TGTGCCTGGACGGGGCCTACCTACGAGCAGTACTTC. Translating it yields CAWTGPTYEQYF.

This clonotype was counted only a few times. The CDR3 sequence is CASSYRSAPEGPTQYF. CDR3 coding DNA: TGTGCCAGCAGTTATCGGTCGGCCCCGGAGGGCCCTACGCAGTATTTT. V usage is TRBV6-5 and J usage is TRBJ2-3; a weak D match, TRBD2 (6 bases). V was clipped by 3 bases and J by 8 bases, with 21 bases between them. Germline-derived CDR1 and CDR2 are MNHEY and SVGAGI. This CDR3 spans 16 amino acids.

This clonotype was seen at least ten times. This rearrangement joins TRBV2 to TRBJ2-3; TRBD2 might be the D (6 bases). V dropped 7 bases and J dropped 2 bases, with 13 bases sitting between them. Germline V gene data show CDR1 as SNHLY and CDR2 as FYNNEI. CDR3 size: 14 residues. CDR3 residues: CASNFAGLTDTQYF. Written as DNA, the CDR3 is TGTGCCAGCAACTTCGCGGGGCTCACAGATACGCAGTATTTT.

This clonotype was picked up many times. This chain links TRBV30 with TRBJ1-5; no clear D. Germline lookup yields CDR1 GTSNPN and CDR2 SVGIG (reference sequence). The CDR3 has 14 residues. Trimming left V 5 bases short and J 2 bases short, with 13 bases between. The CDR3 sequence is CAWSLDSGNQPQHF. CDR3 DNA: TGTGCCTGGTCGTTGGATAGCGGCAATCAGCCCCAGCATTTT.

The CDR3 region is CASSPQTSGRVDEQFF. CDR3 in DNA: TGTGCCAGCAGCCCGCAAACTAGCGGGAGGGTCGATGAGCAGTTCTTC. V is TRBV9 and J is TRBJ2-1; TRBD2 agrees at 13 bases. Germline V lookup: CDR1 SGDLS, CDR2 YYNGEE. This CDR3 region has 16 residues. J lost 8 bases, V lost 4 bases, and 9 bases had no gene match.

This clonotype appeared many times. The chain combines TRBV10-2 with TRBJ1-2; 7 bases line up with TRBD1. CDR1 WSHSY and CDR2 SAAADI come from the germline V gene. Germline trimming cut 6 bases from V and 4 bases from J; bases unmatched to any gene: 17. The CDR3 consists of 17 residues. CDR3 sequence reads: CASSRSETGRRGYGYTF. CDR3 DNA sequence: TGCGCCAGCAGCCGGTCGGAGACAGGGAGAAGGGGCTATGGCTACACCTTC.

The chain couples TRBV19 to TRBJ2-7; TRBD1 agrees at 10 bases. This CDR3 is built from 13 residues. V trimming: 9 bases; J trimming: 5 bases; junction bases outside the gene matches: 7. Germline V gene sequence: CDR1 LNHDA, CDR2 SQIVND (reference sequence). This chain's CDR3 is CARNRQGAHEQYF. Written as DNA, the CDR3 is TGTGCCAGGAACCGACAGGGGGCCCACGAGCAGTACTTC.

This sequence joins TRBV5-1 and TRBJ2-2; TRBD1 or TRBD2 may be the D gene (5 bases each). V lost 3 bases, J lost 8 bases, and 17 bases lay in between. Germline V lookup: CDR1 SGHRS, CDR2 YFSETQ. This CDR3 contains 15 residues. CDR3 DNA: TGCGCCAGCAGCTCCATGTCGGGGACCGGAGGGGAGCTGTTTTTT. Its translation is CASSSMSGTGGELFF.

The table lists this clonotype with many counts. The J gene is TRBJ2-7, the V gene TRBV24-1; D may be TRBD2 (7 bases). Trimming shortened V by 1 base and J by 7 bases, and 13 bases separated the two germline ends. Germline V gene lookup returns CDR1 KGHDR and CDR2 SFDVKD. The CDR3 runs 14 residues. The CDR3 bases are TGTGCCACCAGTGATTTTGCCAGGGGAGGGGAGCAGTACTTC. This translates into CATSDFARGGEQYF.

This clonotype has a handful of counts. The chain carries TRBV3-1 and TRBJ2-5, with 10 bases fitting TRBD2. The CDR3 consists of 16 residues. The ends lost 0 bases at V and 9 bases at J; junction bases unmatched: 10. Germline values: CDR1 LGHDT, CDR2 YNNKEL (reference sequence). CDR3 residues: CASSQEIPGTSVAQYF. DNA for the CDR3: TGTGCCAGCAGCCAAGAGATCCCGGGGACTAGCGTGGCCCAGTACTTC.

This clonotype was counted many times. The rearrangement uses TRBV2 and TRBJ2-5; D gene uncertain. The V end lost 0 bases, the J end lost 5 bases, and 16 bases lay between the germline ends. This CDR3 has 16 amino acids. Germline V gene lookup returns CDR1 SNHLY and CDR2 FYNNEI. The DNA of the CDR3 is TGTGCCAGCAGTGAAGCAGGAACTACCTCCGGCGAGACCCAGTACTTC. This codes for CASSEAGTTSGETQYF. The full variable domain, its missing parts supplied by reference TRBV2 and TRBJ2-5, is EPEVTQTPSHQVTQMGQEVILRCVPISNHLYFYWYRQILGQKVEFLVSFYNNEISEKSEIFDDQFSVERPDGSNFTLKIRSTKLEDSAMYFCASSEAGTTSGETQYFGPGTRLLVL.

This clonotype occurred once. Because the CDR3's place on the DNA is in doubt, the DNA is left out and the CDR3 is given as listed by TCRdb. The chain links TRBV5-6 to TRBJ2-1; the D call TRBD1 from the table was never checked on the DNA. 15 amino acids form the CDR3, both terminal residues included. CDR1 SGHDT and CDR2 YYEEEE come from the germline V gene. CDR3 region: CASSFGTGAYNERFF.

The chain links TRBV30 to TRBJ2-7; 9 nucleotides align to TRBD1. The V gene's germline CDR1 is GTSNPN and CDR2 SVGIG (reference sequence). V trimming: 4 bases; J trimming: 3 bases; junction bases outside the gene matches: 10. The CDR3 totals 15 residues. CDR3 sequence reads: CAWTTTWDRVYEQYF. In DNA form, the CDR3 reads TGTGCCTGGACCACAACGTGGGACAGGGTCTACGAGCAGTACTTC.

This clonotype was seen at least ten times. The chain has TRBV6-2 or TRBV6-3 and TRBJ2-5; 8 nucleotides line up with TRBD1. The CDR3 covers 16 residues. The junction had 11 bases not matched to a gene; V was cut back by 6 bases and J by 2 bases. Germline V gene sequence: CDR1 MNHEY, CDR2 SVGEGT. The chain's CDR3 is CASSPRQGSLQETQYF. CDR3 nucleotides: TGTGCCAGCAGCCCTAGACAGGGGAGCCTTCAAGAGACCCAGTACTTC.

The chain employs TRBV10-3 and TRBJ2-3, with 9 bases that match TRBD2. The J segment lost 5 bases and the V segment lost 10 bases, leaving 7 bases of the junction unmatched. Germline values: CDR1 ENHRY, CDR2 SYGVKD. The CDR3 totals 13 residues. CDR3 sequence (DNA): TGTGCCACCATCGCGGGGGGGAAAGATACGCAGTATTTT. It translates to CATIAGGKDTQYF.

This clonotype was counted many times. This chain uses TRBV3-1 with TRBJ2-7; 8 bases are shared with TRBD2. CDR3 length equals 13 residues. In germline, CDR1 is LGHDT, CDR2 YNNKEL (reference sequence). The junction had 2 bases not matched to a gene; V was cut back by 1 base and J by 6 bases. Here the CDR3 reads CASSQVAGREQYF. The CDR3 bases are TGTGCCAGCAGCCAAGTAGCGGGACGCGAGCAGTACTTC.